Each of the 16 T cell receptor beta chains below was sequenced from the same sample in a study of OX40 agonist ivuxolimab in advanced cancers. Some clones are missing from TCRdb's copy, which holds only in-frame ones; the method was immunoSEQ multiplex PCR. The sample lists approximately 76,000 clones, about nine tenths occurring once. The specimen comprised CD4+ or CD8+ T cells sorted from blood, sampled in a trial of the OX40 agonist ivuxolimab. All receptors derive from an adult with an advanced solid tumor such as melanoma, head and neck, liver or kidney cancer.

In its sample, this clone was seen once. Here the CDR3 DNA reads TGTGCCAGCAGTTTACAGGGTGAAAAACTGTTTTTT. Translation: CASSLQGEKLFF. This rearrangement joins TRBV11-2 to TRBJ1-4; the D gene is possibly TRBD1 (6 bases). V was trimmed by 6 bases and J by 7 bases, leaving 9 bases between them. The CDR3 extends over 12 amino acids. Germline CDR1 is SGHAT and CDR2 is FQNNGV.

The chain links TRBV5-1 to TRBJ2-1; 10 bases map to TRBD2. Trimming at V came to 4 bases and at J to 10 bases, leaving 11 bases not matched to a gene. CDR1 is SGHRS, CDR2 YFSETQ, per germline. CDR3 length: 15 residues. CDR3 residues: CASSPGLAVYGEQFF. The CDR3 DNA is TGCGCCAGCAGCCCCGGACTAGCGGTTTATGGGGAGCAGTTCTTC.

This chain joins TRBV7-3 and TRBJ2-3; D is undetermined. The germline V gene has CDR1 SGHTA and CDR2 FQGTGA. The CDR3 runs 13 residues. Deletions cut 4 bases from V and 5 bases from J, with 10 bases between. This chain's CDR3 is CASSWQEKDTQYF. In DNA form, the CDR3 reads TGTGCCAGCAGCTGGCAGGAGAAAGATACGCAGTATTTT. Looking up the rest from reference TRBV7-3 and TRBJ2-3 gives the full variable domain: GAGVSQTPSNKVTEKGKYVELRCDPISGHTALYWYRQSLGQGPEFLIYFQGTGAADDSGLPNDRFFAVRPEGSVSTLKIQRTERGDSAVYLCASSWQEKDTQYFGPGTRLTVL.

V and J are TRBV29-1 and TRBJ1-2, with D possibly being TRBD1 (5 bases). Germline values: CDR1 SQVTM, CDR2 ANQGSEA. The V end was cut by 4 bases, the J end by 4 bases, with 19 bases between. The CDR3 totals 15 residues. The CDR3 reads CSVASPFQGSYGYTF. The CDR3 DNA reads TGCAGCGTTGCCAGCCCCTTCCAGGGAAGCTATGGCTACACCTTC.

Of note for this clone: Other DNA sequences in the sample encode the same CDR3. This rearrangement joins TRBV28 to TRBJ2-5; TRBD2 aligns across 9 bases. The J segment lost 5 bases and the V segment lost 2 bases, leaving 6 bases of the junction unmatched. The CDR3 covers 15 residues. Germline CDR1 MDHEN, CDR2 SYDVKM. In DNA form, the CDR3 reads TGTGCCAGCAGTTTAGCGGGAGGGCTGCAGGAGACCCAGTACTTC. Translation gives CASSLAGGLQETQYF. The full variable domain, its missing parts supplied by reference TRBV28 and TRBJ2-5, is DVKVTQSSRYLVKRTGEKVFLECVQDMDHENMFWYRQDPGLGLRLIYFSYDVKMKEKGDIPEGYSVSREKKERFSLILESASTNQTSMYLCASSLAGGLQETQYFGPGTRLLVL.

Only a few counts were recorded for this clone. This chain links TRBV5-6 with TRBJ2-1; a weak D match, TRBD2 (5 bases). The CDR3 extends over 18 amino acids. Trimming removed 0 bases from V and 2 bases from J, with 18 bases in between. In germline, CDR1 is SGHDT, CDR2 YYEEEE. CDR3 bases: TGTGCCAGCAGCTTGGCCGGGGTGAAGGGATCGGCCTACAATGAGCAGTTCTTC. As protein: CASSLAGVKGSAYNEQFF. Full variable domain (remainder filled in from reference TRBV5-6 and TRBJ2-1): DAGVTQSPTHLIKTRGQQVTLRCSPKSGHDTVSWYQQALGQGPQFIFQYYEEEERQRGNFPDRFSGHQFPNYSSELNVNALLLGDSALYLCASSLAGVKGSAYNEQFFGPGTRLTVL.

J is TRBJ1-2 and V is TRBV19, with D maybe TRBD1 (6 bases). The CDR3 is made up of 14 amino acids. Germline V gives CDR1 LNHDA, CDR2 SQIVND (reference sequence). V lost 5 bases and J lost 4, with 14 bases in between. CDR3 in DNA: TGTGCCAGTAGTCAGAGACAGGCCGCCTATGGCTACACCTTC. Translating gives CASSQRQAAYGYTF.

In DNA, the CDR3 is TGCGCCAGCAGCAGGAGGGGACAGGGGGACAATGAGCAGTTCTTC. Protein product: CASSRRGQGDNEQFF. V usage is TRBV5-1 and J usage is TRBJ2-1, with 11 bases matching TRBD1. CDR1 is SGHRS, CDR2 YFSETQ, per germline. The trim removed 4 bases at V and 5 bases at J, leaving 5 bases unmatched. The CDR3 runs to 15 residues. Complete variable domain (other parts from reference TRBV5-1 and TRBJ2-1): KAGVTQTPRYLIKTRGQQVTLSCSPISGHRSVSWYQQTPGQGLQFLFEYFSETQRNKGNFPGRFSGRQFSNSRSEMNVSTLELGDSALYLCASSRRGQGDNEQFFGPGTRLTVL.

This rearrangement joins TRBV19 to TRBJ1-1; the D gene is possibly TRBD1 (6 bases). V lost 5 bases and J 7 bases, leaving 20 bases between the germline ends. The CDR3 is made up of 15 amino acids. Germline V gene data show CDR1 as LNHDA and CDR2 as SQIVND (reference sequence). This CDR3 is CASSLFGQPDLEAFF. DNA of the CDR3: TGTGCCAGTAGTTTATTTGGACAGCCAGACCTTGAAGCTTTCTTT. The whole variable domain, remainder taken from reference TRBV19 and TRBJ1-1, is DGGITQSPKYLFRKEGQNVTLSCEQNLNHDAMYWYRQDPGQGLRLIYYSQIVNDFQKGDIAEGYSVSREKKESFPLTVTSAQKNPTAFYLCASSLFGQPDLEAFFGQGTRLTVV.

CDR3 protein: CASRLLGGADTQYF. DNA of the CDR3: TGTGCCAGCAGGCTGCTGGGGGGCGCAGATACGCAGTATTTT. This sequence joins TRBV27 and TRBJ2-3; D is possibly TRBD1 or TRBD2 (6 bases each). V shed 6 bases and J shed 4 bases, with 14 bases lying between them. This CDR3 contains 14 residues. The germline V gene has CDR1 MNHEY and CDR2 SMNVEV (reference sequence).

The chain uses TRBV18 and TRBJ1-6; the match to TRBD1 covers 7 bases. Trimming took 6 bases from V and 7 from J; bases not matched to a gene: 3. This CDR3 is built from 13 residues. In germline, CDR1 is KGHSH, CDR2 LQKENI. The CDR3 loop is CASSDRVNSPLHF. CDR3 DNA sequence: TGTGCCAGCTCTGACAGGGTCAATTCACCCCTCCACTTT. The full variable domain, rest sourced from reference TRBV18 and TRBJ1-6, is NAGVMQNPRHLVRRRGQEARLRCSPMKGHSHVYWYRQLPEEGLKFMVYLQKENIIDESGMPKERFSAEFPKEGPSILRIQQVVRGDSAAYFCASSDRVNSPLHFGNGTRLTVT.

This clone has only one observation. The genes are TRBV19 and TRBJ2-6; 8 bases are a match to TRBD2. CDR3 size: 16 residues. V lost 7 bases to trimming and J lost 0 bases; unmatched junction nucleotides: 5. Germline V gene data show CDR1 as LNHDA and CDR2 as SQIVND (reference sequence). The CDR3 loop reads CASIAGHNSGANVLTF. Here the CDR3 DNA reads TGTGCCAGTATAGCGGGACACAACTCTGGGGCCAACGTCCTGACTTTC.

This clone is medium-sized (0.01 to 0.1%) within its sample. J is TRBJ1-4 and V is TRBV11-2; TRBD1 might be the D (6 bases). Trimming removed 4 bases from V and 8 bases from J, with 17 bases in between. Germline CDR1 is SGHAT and CDR2 is FQNNGV. The CDR3 has 15 residues. CDR3 sequence reads: CASSSRGEAGEKLFF. The DNA for the CDR3 is TGTGCCAGCAGCTCGAGGGGGGAAGCGGGCGAAAAACTGTTTTTT.

The chain employs TRBV30 and TRBJ2-5; perhaps TRBD2 as D (5 bases). Per germline, CDR1 GTSNPN and CDR2 SVGIG (reference sequence). Trimming left V 8 bases short and J 7 bases short, with 20 bases between. This CDR3 region has 13 residues. The CDR3 loop reads CAGRMASAGTQYF. The CDR3 DNA is TGTGCCGGCCGGATGGCCAGCGCGGGGACCCAGTACTTC.

With regard to this clone: Other DNA variants within this sample encode the same CDR3. The chain carries TRBV6-5 and TRBJ1-3; D unresolved. The V gene lost 2 bases and the J gene lost 0 bases, with 5 bases spanning the gap. This CDR3 region has 14 residues. Germline assignment: CDR1 MNHEY and CDR2 SVGAGI. In DNA, the CDR3 is TGTGCCAGCAGTTACGGAGACTCTGGAAACACCATATATTTT. Its translation is CASSYGDSGNTIYF.

This clone was observed a few times. The rearrangement joins TRBV6-4 to TRBJ1-5; a possible D gene is TRBD1 (6 bases). There are 15 residues in the CDR3. With 4 bases removed from V and 4 bases from J, the gap between germline ends came to 14 bases. Per germline, CDR1 MRHNA and CDR2 SNTAGT. The CDR3 loop is CASSGETGGNQPQHF. The DNA of the CDR3 is TGTGCCAGCAGTGGGGAGACAGGAGGGAATCAGCCCCAGCATTTT.